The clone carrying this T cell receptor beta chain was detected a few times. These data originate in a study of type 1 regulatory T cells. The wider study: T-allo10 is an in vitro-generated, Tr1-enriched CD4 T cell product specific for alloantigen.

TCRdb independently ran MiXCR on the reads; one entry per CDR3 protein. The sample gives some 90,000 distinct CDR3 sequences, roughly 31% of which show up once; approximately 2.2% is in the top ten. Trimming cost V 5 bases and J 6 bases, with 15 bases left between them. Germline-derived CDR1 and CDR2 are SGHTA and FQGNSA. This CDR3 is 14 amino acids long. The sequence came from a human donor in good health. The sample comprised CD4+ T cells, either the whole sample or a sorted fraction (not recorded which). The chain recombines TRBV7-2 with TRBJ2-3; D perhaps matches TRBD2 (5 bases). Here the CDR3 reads CASSHRTLRDTQYF. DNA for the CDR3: TGTGCCAGCAGCCATCGGACTTTAAGGGATACGCAGTATTTT.